The 27 T cell receptor beta chains reported below all come from one sample, sequenced in a study of control samples from healthy donors and cancer patients. Sequenced by immunoSEQ multiplex PCR; TCRdb stores in-frame clones only, minus some. Seen here are around 180,000 clones, more than 85% observed once, and the top ten hold 2%. Sequenced input: blood. The receptors originated from a woman aged 35 to 49 in good health.

This clone was detected only once. The V and J genes are TRBV29-1 and TRBJ2-2; D not certain. Germline V gene data show CDR1 as SQVTM and CDR2 as ANQGSEA. This CDR3 region has 11 residues. CDR3 DNA sequence: TGCAACTGGTGGGTGAGCGGGGAGCTGTTTTTT. Its translation: CNWWVSGELFF.

This chain links TRBV2 with TRBJ1-4, with D unclear. Trimming cost V 7 bases and J 0 bases, with 18 bases left between them. This CDR3 is 17 amino acids long. CDR1 SNHLY and CDR2 FYNNEI come from the germline V gene. The CDR3 loop reads CASTWTTQAATNEKLFF. The CDR3 DNA reads TGTGCCAGCACGTGGACGACCCAGGCGGCAACTAATGAAAAACTGTTTTTT.

The chain couples TRBV4-1 to TRBJ1-5; D is unresolved. The CDR3 loop spans 17 amino acids. Germline loops: CDR1 MGHRA, CDR2 YSYEKL. V dropped 4 bases and J dropped 0 bases, with 16 bases sitting between them. The CDR3 nucleotides are TGCGCCAGCAGCCTACGGACGGGTGCCGATAGCAATCAGCCCCAGCATTTT. It codes for CASSLRTGADSNQPQHF.

This clone was seen just once. This chain links TRBV10-3 with TRBJ2-1; 11 bases fit TRBD2. The CDR3 has 14 residues. Losses at the gene ends were 10 bases for V and 8 bases for J; bases not matched to a gene: 10. Germline CDR1 is ENHRY and CDR2 is SYGVKD. In nucleotides, the CDR3 is TGTGCCACCGACCCTAGCGGGGGGAGAGATGAGCAGTTCTTC. Its translation is CATDPSGGRDEQFF.

This sequence joins TRBV7-9 and TRBJ2-5; a weak D match, TRBD1 (6 bases). Trimming removed 1 base from V and 1 base from J, with 10 bases in between. Germline-derived CDR1 and CDR2 are SEHNR and FQNEAQ (reference sequence). The CDR3 length is 15 residues. The CDR3 nucleotides are TGTGCCAGCAGCTTAGGAGACAGGTCCCAAGAGACCCAGTACTTC. Protein: CASSLGDRSQETQYF.

This clone was seen only once. This rearrangement joins TRBV5-1 to TRBJ2-7; D is perhaps TRBD1 (6 bases). Trimming removed 4 bases from V and 1 base from J, with 12 bases in between. The length of the CDR3 is 14 residues. CDR1 and CDR2 from the germline V gene are SGHRS and YFSETQ. The CDR3 nucleotides are TGCGCCAGCAGCCCGGACAGTCATTCCTACGAGCAGTACTTC. As protein: CASSPDSHSYEQYF. The full variable domain, completed using reference TRBV5-1 and TRBJ2-7, is KAGVTQTPRYLIKTRGQQVTLSCSPISGHRSVSWYQQTPGQGLQFLFEYFSETQRNKGNFPGRFSGRQFSNSRSEMNVSTLELGDSALYLCASSPDSHSYEQYFGPGTRLTVT.

The genes are TRBV27 and TRBJ2-7, with 7 bases aligning to TRBD1. This CDR3 contains 16 residues. V was pared by 5 bases and J by 3 bases, with 13 bases of the junction left unmatched. Germline CDR1 is MNHEY and CDR2 is SMNVEV (reference sequence). The CDR3 is CASSKAPRTGIYEQYF. CDR3 coding DNA: TGTGCCAGCAGTAAGGCCCCCCGGACAGGTATCTACGAGCAGTACTTC.

The chain joins TRBV6-5 to TRBJ1-6; TRBD1 matches at 8 bases. V was clipped by 7 bases and J by 10 bases; unmatched bases: 12. The germline V gene encodes CDR1 MNHEY and CDR2 SVGAGI. The CDR3 spans 15 residues. The CDR3 DNA reads as TGTGCCAGCACCATCGGACAGGGATTCCGATCACCCCTCCACTTT. It codes for CASTIGQGFRSPLHF.

The V call is TRBV3-1 (or the pseudogene TRBV3-2), the J call TRBJ2-1, with 10 nucleotides matching TRBD2. The germline gives CDR1 LGHDT, CDR2 YNNKEL (reference sequence). Germline trimming cut 4 bases from V and 4 bases from J; bases unmatched to any gene: 4. The CDR3 spans 15 residues. The CDR3 nucleotides are TGTGCCAGCAGCCCTAGCGGGGGCAATTACAATGAGCAGTTCTTC. As protein: CASSPSGGNYNEQFF.

This chain joins TRBV7-2 and TRBJ1-5; no clear D gene. Germline V lookup: CDR1 SGHTA, CDR2 FQGNSA. The CDR3 contains 15 residues. The V end was cut by 5 bases, the J end by 0 bases, with 11 bases between. This chain's CDR3 is CASSPGPYSNQPQHF. CDR3 bases: TGTGCCAGCAGCCCCGGCCCTTATAGCAATCAGCCCCAGCATTTT.

The V gene is TRBV5-1, the J gene TRBJ1-2; TRBD1 matches at 8 bases. Trimming took 0 bases from V and 4 from J; bases not matched to a gene: 5. There are 15 residues in the CDR3. Germline-derived CDR1 and CDR2 are SGHRS and YFSETQ. CDR3 DNA sequence: TGCGCCAGCAGCTTGGGGACAGGGCCTATCTATGGCTACACCTTC. This codes for CASSLGTGPIYGYTF.

The J gene is TRBJ1-4, the V gene TRBV4-2, with 9 bases lining up with TRBD1. The germline V gene has CDR1 LGHNA and CDR2 YNFKEQ. The CDR3 is made up of 16 amino acids. V was clipped by 0 bases and J by 8 bases; unmatched bases: 7. CDR3 coding DNA: TGTGCCAGCAGCCAAGATATACAGGGGGCACGCGAAAAACTGTTTTTT. Encoded protein: CASSQDIQGAREKLFF.

This chain uses TRBV13 with TRBJ1-2; D is unclear. CDR3 length: 16 amino acids. V was cut by 0 bases and J by 1 base, with 12 bases left in between. Germline CDR1 PRHDT, CDR2 FYEKMQ (reference sequence). The CDR3 DNA follows: TGTGCCAGCAGCTTAGGCCGCGCAGAACATAACTATGGCTACACCTTC. This sequence encodes CASSLGRAEHNYGYTF.

The V call is TRBV9, the J call TRBJ2-7; 11 positions match TRBD1. The CDR3 runs to 15 residues. The trim removed 3 bases at V and 2 bases at J, leaving 4 bases unmatched. Germline CDR1 is SGDLS and CDR2 is YYNGEE. This CDR3 is CASSGGTGGPYEQYF. The CDR3 coding sequence is TGTGCCAGCAGCGGGGGGACAGGGGGACCCTACGAGCAGTACTTC.

The genes are TRBV2 and TRBJ2-1, with 9 bases matching TRBD1. V lost 9 bases to trimming and J lost 8 bases; unmatched junction nucleotides: 8. The CDR3 contains 13 residues. In germline, CDR1 is SNHLY, CDR2 FYNNEI. CDR3 loop: CASNGQGKDEQFF. In DNA form, the CDR3 reads TGTGCCAGTAACGGACAGGGGAAGGATGAGCAGTTCTTC. The full variable domain, its missing parts supplied by reference TRBV2 and TRBJ2-1, is EPEVTQTPSHQVTQMGQEVILRCVPISNHLYFYWYRQILGQKVEFLVSFYNNEISEKSEIFDDQFSVERPDGSNFTLKIRSTKLEDSAMYFCASNGQGKDEQFFGPGTRLTVL.

This clone was detected once. The chain has TRBV10-3 and TRBJ1-6; D is unresolved. From germline, CDR1 is ENHRY and CDR2 SYGVKD. The CDR3 consists of 14 residues. The V and J ends lost 5 bases and 10 bases respectively, with 15 bases between them. In DNA, the CDR3 is TGTGCCATCAGTACCAAGACCAGCGGCTCACCCCTCCACTTT. It is translated as CAISTKTSGSPLHF.

This clone was detected only once. V and J are TRBV7-9 and TRBJ1-2; D is possibly TRBD1 (5 bases). Per germline, CDR1 SEHNR and CDR2 FQNEAQ (reference sequence). This CDR3 is 12 amino acids long. The V end was cut by 5 bases, the J end by 5 bases, with 9 bases between. The chain's CDR3 is CASSMTDYGYTF. The CDR3 region has the DNA TGTGCCAGCAGCATGACAGATTATGGCTACACCTTC.

This chain joins TRBV4-1 and TRBJ2-2, with 8 bases lining up with TRBD1. V was pared by 4 bases and J by 6 bases, with 13 bases of the junction left unmatched. Germline CDR1 and CDR2: MGHRA and YSYEKL. The CDR3 covers 17 residues. CDR3 loop: CASSLDLSQGAPGELFF. In nucleotides, the CDR3 is TGCGCCAGCAGCCTCGACTTGAGCCAGGGGGCACCCGGGGAGCTGTTTTTT.

This chain joins TRBV7-9 and TRBJ2-1; D might be TRBD1 or TRBD2, each matching 5 bases. Germline V lookup: CDR1 SEHNR, CDR2 FQNEAQ (reference sequence). The CDR3 has 15 residues. V gave up 5 bases and J gave up 6 bases, with 17 bases separating them. The DNA for the CDR3 is TGTGCCAGCAGCCCCGGTGAGGGGCGTCTCAATGAGCAGTTCTTC. Protein sequence: CASSPGEGRLNEQFF.

This chain connects TRBV12-3 or TRBV12-4 to TRBJ1-1, with TRBD1 identical over 7 bases. The CDR3 sequence is 12 residues long. The trim removed 8 bases at V and 9 bases at J, leaving 9 bases unmatched. CDR3 in amino acids: CASSELTGKAFF. CDR3 DNA: TGTGCCAGCTCAGAATTGACAGGGAAAGCTTTCTTT.

The chain carries TRBV5-4 and TRBJ2-2; 8 bases are a match to TRBD1. With 4 bases clipped from V and 2 bases from J, the junction kept 10 bases outside the gene matches. CDR1 and CDR2 from the germline V gene are SGHNT and YYREEE (reference sequence). The CDR3 sequence is 17 residues long. The CDR3 is CASSPPGGQGNTGELFF. CDR3 nucleotide sequence: TGTGCCAGCAGCCCACCCGGAGGACAGGGAAACACCGGGGAGCTGTTTTTT.

J is TRBJ2-7 and V is TRBV3-1 (or the pseudogene TRBV3-2); D is ambiguous. CDR1 is LGHDT and CDR2 is YNNKEL in the germline V gene (reference sequence). The CDR3 is 15 residues long. Trimming cost V 0 bases and J 0 bases, with 9 bases left between them. The CDR3 DNA reads as TGTGCCAGCAGCCAAGATCTGACCAACTCCTACGAGCAGTACTTC. This codes for CASSQDLTNSYEQYF.

This chain connects TRBV14 to TRBJ2-5; D unclear. Trimming removed 1 base at V and 4 bases at J, with 16 bases between. From germline, CDR1 is SGHDN and CDR2 FVKESK. The CDR3 loop spans 16 amino acids. CDR3 nucleotide sequence: TGTGCCAGCAGCCAAGTTCGTCTAAATAACGGAGAGACCCAGTACTTC. It is translated as CASSQVRLNNGETQYF.

The gene calls are TRBV2 and TRBJ1-2; a possible D gene is TRBD1 (5 bases). This CDR3 is 14 amino acids long. Germline assignment: CDR1 SNHLY and CDR2 FYNNEI. Between the trimmed V and J ends, which lost 1 base and 3 bases, there was a span of 9 bases. CDR3 region: CASSEGPRDYGYTF. DNA for the CDR3: TGTGCCAGCAGTGAAGGTCCCAGGGACTATGGCTACACCTTC.

The chain is built from TRBV5-6 and TRBJ2-3, with 9 positions matching TRBD2. Germline lookup yields CDR1 SGHDT and CDR2 YYEEEE. The CDR3 contains 18 residues. V shed 6 bases and J 0 bases; nucleotides not matched to a gene: 14. In nucleotides, the CDR3 is TGTGCCAGCATCATGGGGTTAGCGGGGGCCCAAAGCACAGATACGCAGTATTTT. Translating it yields CASIMGLAGAQSTDTQYF.

This rearrangement joins TRBV6-5 to TRBJ1-2, with TRBD1 as a possible D gene (5 bases). Trimming took 0 bases from V and 2 from J, leaving 7 bases between them. Germline V gives CDR1 MNHEY, CDR2 SVGAGI. The CDR3 loop spans 14 amino acids. Written as DNA, the CDR3 is TGTGCCAGCAGTTACTCCGAGGGGAACTATGGCTACACCTTC. Translated: CASSYSEGNYGYTF.

The chain employs TRBV3-1 (or the pseudogene TRBV3-2) and TRBJ2-3; D is perhaps TRBD1 or TRBD2 (5 bases each). Germline V gene lookup returns CDR1 LGHDT and CDR2 YNNKEL (reference sequence). The CDR3 runs 21 residues. V was clipped by 0 bases and J by 3 bases, with 28 bases between them. The CDR3 DNA reads TGTGCCAGCAGCCAAGAGGCTCCGGCCGCCACGGGACCTTACTTTACAGATACGCAGTATTTT. Protein product: CASSQEAPAATGPYFTDTQYF.